This TCR beta chain was identified during a study of monozygotic twins with cystic fibrosis. General study results and limits: J usage was most co-twin-similar in 8 of 16 pairs, V in 13.

Worth noting for this clone: What it recognizes is unknown.

Some clones are missing from TCRdb's copy, which holds only in-frame ones; the method was immunoSEQ multiplex PCR. The sample consists of 30,000 to 35,000 clones, more than 55% of them appearing once. The germline V gene has CDR1 MNHEY and CDR2 SVGAGI. The CDR3 has 13 amino acids. Trimming pared 6 bases from V and 9 bases from J, leaving 15 bases between. This clonotype was obtained from a girl aged 5-17 years with cystic fibrosis. Sequencing was performed on blood. This chain links TRBV6-5 with TRBJ2-1; D is unresolved. The CDR3 is CASSPRVRREQFF. As DNA, the CDR3 is TGTGCCAGCAGCCCCCGGGTCAGGCGTGAGCAGTTCTTC.